In its sample, the clone carrying this TCR beta chain was seen many times. The sample is drawn from a study of human T cells and chemical hapten exposure. TCRdb re-analysed the RACE reads in MiXCR, keeping a single row per CDR3 protein. The table lists about 77,000 distinct CDR3 sequences, less than 15% of them singletons. Trimming cost V 2 bases and J 2 bases, with 13 bases left between them. The germline gives CDR1 SGHAT, CDR2 FQNNGV. The CDR3 length is 16 residues. This sample's time point: pre-sensitization, week 0. Stated treatment: therapeutic diphenylcyclopropenone sensitization with weekly scalp DPC.

The V and J genes are TRBV11-2 and TRBJ2-1; D is perhaps TRBD1 or TRBD2 (5 bases each). Sequences were derived from whole blood, sampled in connection with sensitization to the hapten diphenylcyclopropenone (DPC). The TCR sequence derives from a woman aged 45-60 years with alopecia areata. Some clones in this sample may be carry-over from other donors' samples. DNA for the CDR3: TGTGCCAGCAGCTTAATTGGGACCCAGACCTACAATGAGCAGTTCTTC. This translates into CASSLIGTQTYNEQFF. Using reference TRBV11-2 and TRBJ2-1 for the parts outside the CDR3, the full variable domain is EAGVAQSPRYKIIEKRQSVAFWCNPISGHATLYWYQQILGQGPKLLIQFQNNGVVDDSQLPKDRFSAERLKGVDSTLKIQPAKLEDSAVYLCASSLIGTQTYNEQFFGPGTRLTVL.